This T cell receptor (beta chain) was documented in a study of Ad26.COV2.S vaccination and SARS-CoV-2 variants. In regard to this clone: Its matching antigen is unknown.

Germline V gene sequence: CDR1 SGHAT, CDR2 FQNNGV. V lost 5 bases and J lost 5; bases outside the gene matches: 15. This CDR3 has 18 amino acids. Profiled with immunoSEQ multiplex PCR; TCRdb holds only in-frame clones, not every one. The repertoire has 350,000 to 450,000 clones, approximately 83% of them found once; the top ten carry about 7.1%. Documented treatment: around 19 received Ad26.COV2.S at low or high dose, single or two shots; 5 received placebo; per-sample allocation not given. Sampling was performed 63 days after the first vaccine or placebo injection. Based in Boston, the donor was an adult of 18-55 years. An Ad26 vector carrying the Wuhan-strain SARS-CoV-2 spike served as the vaccine. Study results and caveats: A substantial breadth of spike-specific CD8+ and CD4+ T cell responses after vaccination has been reported.

The origin of this receptor is a person between 18 and 65 years old who received the Ad26.COV2.S COVID-19 vaccine or a placebo. The V gene is TRBV11-2, the J gene TRBJ2-5, with 12 positions matching TRBD2. The specimen comprised peripheral blood, sampled in a trial of Ad26.COV2.S vaccine versus placebo. As DNA, the CDR3 is TGTGCCAGCAGCCCCCGGGTATCTAGCGGGGGGGAGGGGGAGACCCAGTACTTC. Translating it yields CASSPRVSSGGEGETQYF. The variable domain in full, completed from reference TRBV11-2 and TRBJ2-5, reads EAGVAQSPRYKIIEKRQSVAFWCNPISGHATLYWYQQILGQGPKLLIQFQNNGVVDDSQLPKDRFSAERLKGVDSTLKIQPAKLEDSAVYLCASSPRVSSGGEGETQYFGPGTRLLVL.